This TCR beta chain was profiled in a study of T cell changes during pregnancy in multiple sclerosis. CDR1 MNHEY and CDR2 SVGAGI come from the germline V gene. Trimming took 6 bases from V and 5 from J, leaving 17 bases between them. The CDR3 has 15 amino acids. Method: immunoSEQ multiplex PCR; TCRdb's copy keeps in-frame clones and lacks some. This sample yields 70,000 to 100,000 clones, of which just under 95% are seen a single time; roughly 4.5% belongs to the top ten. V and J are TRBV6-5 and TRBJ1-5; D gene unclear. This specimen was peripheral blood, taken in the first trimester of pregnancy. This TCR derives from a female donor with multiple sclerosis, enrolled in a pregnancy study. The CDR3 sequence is CASSSTGVPDQPQHF. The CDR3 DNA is TGTGCCAGCAGCTCGACCGGGGTGCCAGATCAGCCCCAGCATTTT.